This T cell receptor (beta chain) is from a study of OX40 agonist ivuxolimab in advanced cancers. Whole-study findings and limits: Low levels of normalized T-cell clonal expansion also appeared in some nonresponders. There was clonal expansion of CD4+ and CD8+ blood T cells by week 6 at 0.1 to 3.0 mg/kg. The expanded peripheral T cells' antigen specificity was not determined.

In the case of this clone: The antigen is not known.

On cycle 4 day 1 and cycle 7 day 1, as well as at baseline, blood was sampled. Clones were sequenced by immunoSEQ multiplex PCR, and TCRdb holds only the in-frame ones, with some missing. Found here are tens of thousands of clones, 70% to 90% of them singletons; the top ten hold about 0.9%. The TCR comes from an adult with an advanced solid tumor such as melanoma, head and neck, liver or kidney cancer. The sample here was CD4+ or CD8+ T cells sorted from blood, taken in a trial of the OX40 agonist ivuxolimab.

CDR3 sequence reads: CASSLSGVQETQYF. CDR3 nucleotides: TGCGCCAGCAGCTTGAGCGGAGTCCAAGAGACCCAGTACTTC. V and J are TRBV5-1 and TRBJ2-5, with D perhaps TRBD2 (5 bases). The CDR3 contains 14 residues. Trimming took 1 base from V and 1 from J, leaving 8 bases between them. CDR1 and CDR2 from the germline V gene are SGHRS and YFSETQ.